Shown below are 26 T cell receptor beta chains from a single sample sequenced in a study of blood T cell repertoires in COVID-19. The repertoire was sequenced with immunoSEQ multiplex PCR; TCRdb's copy has only in-frame clones and lacks some. This repertoire shows 200,000 to 250,000 clones, more than 75% found once; its top ten account for just over 3%. The sequenced sample consisted of peripheral blood. These receptors all come from a woman aged 25 to 45 who had recovered from COVID-19.

The rearrangement uses TRBV27 and TRBJ2-1; D perhaps matches TRBD1 (5 bases). CDR3 length equals 14 residues. The germline V gene has CDR1 MNHEY and CDR2 SMNVEV (reference sequence). V was shortened by 5 bases and J by 5 bases, with 13 bases between the two germline ends. As DNA, the CDR3 is TGTGCCAGCAGTGGGCAGGGCAGCCACAATGAGCAGTTCTTC. Protein sequence: CASSGQGSHNEQFF.

The chain combines TRBV9 with TRBJ2-2; D is uncertain. V was cut by 4 bases and J by 6 bases, with 7 bases left in between. Per the germline V gene, CDR1 is SGDLS and CDR2 is YYNGEE. This CDR3 region has 12 residues. The CDR3 sequence is CASSPYPGELFF. The CDR3 nucleotides read TGTGCCAGCAGCCCCTATCCCGGGGAGCTGTTTTTT.

This rearrangement joins TRBV15 to TRBJ2-3; 7 bases align to TRBD2. Trimming cost V 5 bases and J 0 bases; bases outside gene matches: 8. CDR1 and CDR2 (germline): LNHNV, YYDKDF (reference sequence). CDR3 length: 16 residues. DNA of the CDR3: TGTGCCACCAGCCGGACTAGAACCTCTAGCACAGATACGCAGTATTTT. Its protein product is CATSRTRTSSTDTQYF.

V is TRBV18 and J is TRBJ1-2; 7 nucleotides match TRBD1. This CDR3 contains 15 residues. Germline CDR1 and CDR2: KGHSH and LQKENI. With 3 bases clipped from V and 6 bases from J, the junction kept 10 bases outside the gene matches. CDR3 amino acids: CASSPETDRRHGYTF. CDR3 DNA: TGTGCCAGCTCACCTGAGACGGACAGGCGACATGGCTACACCTTC.

To note about this clone: Other DNA sequences in this sample translate to the same CDR3. The CDR3 bases are TGCGCCAGCAGCTTGGATTTCAGAAACACCATATATTTT. This sequence encodes CASSLDFRNTIYF. The rearrangement links TRBV5-1 to TRBJ1-3; no definite D call. The CDR3 sequence is 13 residues long. Between the trimmed V and J ends, which lost 0 bases and 5 bases, there was a span of 6 bases. Germline CDR1 SGHRS, CDR2 YFSETQ.

This rearrangement joins TRBV15 to TRBJ2-7, with a weak D call TRBD2 (5 bases). The germline V gene encodes CDR1 LNHNV and CDR2 YYDKDF (reference sequence). V dropped 0 bases and J dropped 2 bases, with 14 bases sitting between them. There are 16 residues in the CDR3. The DNA for the CDR3 is TGTGCCACCAGCAGAGATCGGGAACAGACGACCTACGAGCAGTACTTC. This encodes CATSRDREQTTYEQYF.

The chain joins TRBV3-1 (or the pseudogene TRBV3-2) to TRBJ2-3, with TRBD2 matching 7 bases. The CDR3 has 18 amino acids. Germline CDR1 reads LGHDT; CDR2 reads YNNKEL (reference sequence). The junction had 13 bases not matched to a gene; V was cut back by 4 bases and J by 0 bases. CDR3 sequence reads: CASSPRLADISSTDTQYF. The CDR3 nucleotides are TGTGCCAGCAGCCCTCGGCTAGCGGACATCTCTAGCACAGATACGCAGTATTTT.

V usage is TRBV5-6 and J usage is TRBJ2-3; TRBD1 agrees at 10 bases. J was trimmed by 6 bases and V by 2 bases; bases with no gene match: 9. Germline-derived CDR1 and CDR2 are SGHDT and YYEEEE. The CDR3 has 16 amino acids. As DNA, the CDR3 is TGTGCCAGCAGCTTCGGGACAGGGGATTTGCTGGATACGCAGTATTTT. This codes for CASSFGTGDLLDTQYF. The variable domain in full, with the rest retrieved from reference TRBV5-6 and TRBJ2-3, is DAGVTQSPTHLIKTRGQQVTLRCSPKSGHDTVSWYQQALGQGPQFIFQYYEEEERQRGNFPDRFSGHQFPNYSSELNVNALLLGDSALYLCASSFGTGDLLDTQYFGPGTRLTVL.

The V gene is TRBV18, the J gene TRBJ1-3; the match to TRBD1 covers 11 bases. Germline V gene lookup returns CDR1 KGHSH and CDR2 LQKENI. The length of the CDR3 is 16 residues. J gave up 2 bases and V 3 bases, and 3 bases lay outside the gene matches. In nucleotides, the CDR3 is TGTGCCAGCTCACCTCCGGGACAGGGGGCTGGAAACACCATATATTTT. This translates into CASSPPGQGAGNTIYF.

V and J are TRBV9 and TRBJ2-2; perhaps TRBD2 as D (6 bases). CDR1 and CDR2 (germline): SGDLS, YYNGEE. V lost 3 bases, J lost 6 bases, and 9 bases lay in between. There are 13 residues in the CDR3. The CDR3 DNA reads TGTGCCAGCAGCGGGGGGAGGTCCGGGGAGCTGTTTTTT. It specifies CASSGGRSGELFF.

This rearrangement joins TRBV9 to TRBJ1-4; tentative D call: TRBD1 (6 bases). Deletions cut 0 bases from V and 7 bases from J, with 13 bases between. This CDR3 spans 15 amino acids. Germline-derived CDR1 and CDR2 are SGDLS and YYNGEE. CDR3 sequence: CASSVESGAREKLFF. CDR3 sequence (DNA): TGTGCCAGCAGCGTAGAGTCAGGGGCGCGTGAAAAACTGTTTTTT.

The genes are TRBV5-1 and TRBJ2-5, with 9 bases that match TRBD2. Germline V gene lookup returns CDR1 SGHRS and CDR2 YFSETQ. Trimming removed 6 bases from V and 2 bases from J; junction bases left unmatched: 2. The CDR3 spans 13 residues. The CDR3 here is CASNAGGQETQYF. DNA of the CDR3: TGCGCCAGCAATGCGGGGGGGCAAGAGACCCAGTACTTC.

V is TRBV19 and J is TRBJ1-2, with 9 bases aligning to TRBD1. Germline CDR1 LNHDA, CDR2 SQIVND (reference sequence). Germline trimming cut 3 bases from V and 4 bases from J; bases unmatched to any gene: 0. The CDR3 contains 13 residues. For the CDR3, the DNA is TGTGCCAGTAGTATGACAGGGGGCTATGGCTACACCTTC. Residues: CASSMTGGYGYTF.

The chain couples TRBV12-5 to TRBJ2-3; D not resolved. The CDR3 consists of 14 residues. V gave up 1 base and J gave up 0 bases, with 5 bases separating them. Per germline, CDR1 LGHNT and CDR2 FRNRAP. In DNA, the CDR3 is TGTGCTAGTGGTTTGGAATTAAGCACAGATACGCAGTATTTT. As protein: CASGLELSTDTQYF. The complete variable domain, with remaining parts taken from reference TRBV12-5 and TRBJ2-3, reads DARVTQTPRHKVTEMGQEVTMRCQPILGHNTVFWYRQTMMQGLELLAYFRNRAPLDDSGMPKDRFSAEMPDATLATLKIQPSEPRDSAVYFCASGLELSTDTQYFGPGTRLTVL.

The rearrangement joins TRBV5-6 to TRBJ2-2; 8 bases fit TRBD1. Trimming cost V 1 base and J 2 bases; bases outside gene matches: 4. The germline V gene encodes CDR1 SGHDT and CDR2 YYEEEE. The CDR3 has 16 amino acids. This CDR3 is CASSLLGQDNTGELFF. CDR3 sequence (DNA): TGTGCCAGCAGCTTGTTGGGACAGGATAACACCGGGGAGCTGTTTTTT.

The V gene is TRBV5-1, the J gene TRBJ2-7, with D perhaps matching TRBD1 (6 bases). This CDR3 spans 14 amino acids. The V gene lost 2 bases and the J gene lost 2 bases, with 11 bases spanning the gap. Germline V gives CDR1 SGHRS, CDR2 YFSETQ. The CDR3 nucleotides read TGCGCCAGCAGCTTTTGGGGGCCGACCTACGAGCAGTACTTC. Residues: CASSFWGPTYEQYF.

This clone was recorded a few times. CDR3 amino acids: CASSLGQRVGGYTF. CDR3 DNA: TGTGCCAGCAGTTTAGGGCAGAGGGTCGGGGGCTACACCTTC. The V and J genes are TRBV27 and TRBJ1-2; D remains unclear. CDR1 and CDR2 (germline): MNHEY, SMNVEV (reference sequence). V was clipped by 2 bases and J by 8 bases, with 15 bases between them. The CDR3 is 14 amino acids.

The chain joins TRBV15 to TRBJ2-1, with TRBD1 matching over 9 bases. The CDR3 consists of 13 residues. The ends lost 3 bases at V and 9 bases at J; junction bases unmatched: 3. Germline CDR1 reads LNHNV; CDR2 reads YYDKDF (reference sequence). The CDR3 loop is CATSSRQGGEQFF. CDR3 coding DNA: TGTGCCACCAGCAGTCGACAGGGGGGTGAGCAGTTCTTC.

This clone occurred once. V and J are TRBV3-1 (or the pseudogene TRBV3-2) and TRBJ2-5; 10 nucleotides line up with TRBD2. The V and J ends lost 6 bases and 5 bases, in that order; junction bases with no gene match: 9. Germline V gives CDR1 LGHDT, CDR2 YNNKEL (reference sequence). This CDR3 has 15 amino acids. The CDR3 spells CASSPSGGATETQYF. Written as DNA, the CDR3 is TGTGCCAGCAGTCCGAGCGGGGGGGCGACGGAGACCCAGTACTTC.

This chain uses TRBV11-2 with TRBJ2-1; 15 bases align to TRBD2. V trimming: 5 bases; J trimming: 7 bases; junction bases outside the gene matches: 6. The CDR3 is made up of 16 amino acids. Per the germline V gene, CDR1 is SGHAT and CDR2 is FQNNGV. The CDR3 nucleotides read TGTGCCAGCAGCACGGGACTAGCGGGGGGCGGGAATGAGCAGTTCTTC. Translating it yields CASSTGLAGGGNEQFF. Combining the CDR3 with reference TRBV11-2 and TRBJ2-1 gives the whole variable domain EAGVAQSPRYKIIEKRQSVAFWCNPISGHATLYWYQQILGQGPKLLIQFQNNGVVDDSQLPKDRFSAERLKGVDSTLKIQPAKLEDSAVYLCASSTGLAGGGNEQFFGPGTRLTVL.

This clone was seen only once. The V and J genes are TRBV19 and TRBJ1-1; 8 nucleotides match TRBD1. V lost 5 bases and J lost 5; bases outside the gene matches: 7. The CDR3 is made up of 14 amino acids. Germline lookup yields CDR1 LNHDA and CDR2 SQIVND (reference sequence). The CDR3 loop is CASSHGTGRTEAFF. The CDR3 nucleotides are TGTGCCAGTAGTCACGGGACAGGTCGGACTGAAGCTTTCTTT.

CDR3 in amino acids: CASREGRQETQYF. In DNA form, the CDR3 reads TGTGCCAGCAGGGAGGGGCGTCAAGAGACCCAGTACTTC. The chain is built from TRBV12-3 or TRBV12-4 and TRBJ2-5; TRBD2 might be the D (6 bases). V dropped 6 bases and J dropped 2 bases, with 10 bases sitting between them. The CDR3 runs to 13 residues.

The sample holds one count of this clone. This rearrangement joins TRBV7-9 to TRBJ1-1, with D possibly TRBD1 on 5 matching bases. This CDR3 has 14 residues. Between the trimmed V and J ends, which lost 3 bases and 3 bases, there was a span of 11 bases. Germline V gene lookup returns CDR1 SEHNR and CDR2 FQNEAQ (reference sequence). CDR3 DNA sequence: TGTGCCAGCAGCTTTAACAGGAGAGACACTGAAGCTTTCTTT. This gives the protein CASSFNRRDTEAFF.

This clone was counted a few times. The J gene is TRBJ2-7, the V gene TRBV6-2 or TRBV6-3, with D perhaps matching TRBD1 (6 bases). V was cut by 6 bases and J by 3 bases, with 12 bases left in between. The CDR3 has 13 amino acids. Germline V CDR1 and CDR2: MNHEY, SVGEGT. The CDR3 DNA reads as TGTGCCAGCAGCCCTGGACAGTTCTACGAGCAGTACTTC. Encoded protein: CASSPGQFYEQYF.

The chain joins TRBV11-3 to TRBJ2-1; tentatively, D is TRBD1 (5 bases). CDR3 length: 12 amino acids. V lost 5 bases and J 7 bases, leaving 9 bases between the germline ends. The germline gives CDR1 SGHNT, CDR2 YENEEA. CDR3 DNA: TGTGCCAGCAGCCCGCAGGGTAATGAGCAGTTCTTC. It encodes CASSPQGNEQFF.

This clone was picked up a small number of times. CDR3 bases: TGTGCCTGGGACAGGGGCCCCCCCAATAATTCACCCCTCCACTTT. Protein product: CAWDRGPPNNSPLHF. The chain carries TRBV30 and TRBJ1-6; 8 bases fit TRBD1. V shed 5 bases and J 5 bases; nucleotides not matched to a gene: 8. The CDR3 is 15 amino acids. Germline-derived CDR1 and CDR2 are GTSNPN and SVGIG (reference sequence). The full variable domain, with the rest looked up from reference TRBV30 and TRBJ1-6, is SQTIHQWPATLVQPVGSPLSLECTVEGTSNPNLYWYRQAAGRGLQLLFYSVGIGQISSEVPQNLSASRPQDRQFILSSKKLLLSDSGFYLCAWDRGPPNNSPLHFGNGTRLTVT.